This T cell receptor beta chain appears in the sequencing data of a study of blood T cell repertoires in COVID-19 (dated by TCRdb to the early 2020s). Turning to the overall study: Samples from collaborators originated in the United States, Italy and Spain and spanned both the acute and convalescent phases of COVID-19. The material from the prospective study consisted of cDNA or gDNA derived from T cells, B-cell-depleted T cells, or PBMCs. Deeply sampled blood TCRbeta repertoires from subjects exposed to, actively infected with, or recovered from COVID-19 were included in the dataset. The repertoires were released in a freely available public database meant as a resource for research on the immune response to SARS-CoV-2. The samples were drawn from the first 160 participants of the ongoing ImmuneRACE study and from more than 1,000 subjects provided by 6 global collaborators. A de-identified subject ID, COVID-19 status, age in years and sex were almost always included in the sample metadata. Where available, HLA class I and class II types were obtained from metadata supplied by the sample provider rather than from assay-based typing.

As regards this clone: What this receptor recognizes is not known. Per-base qualities were not stored, and no clone one base away is much larger.

Study-level results and caveats: The quantity of clinical and demographic metadata differed by source and by participant and was supplied without curation.

The immunoSEQ Assay, a bias-controlled multiplex PCR, was used to amplify TCRbeta CDR3 regions from genomic DNA. Turning to the authors' computational methods: The number of nucleated cells in each sample was estimated by amplification of reference gene primers within the assay. To quantify the absolute abundance of each unique TCRbeta CDR3 rearrangement, sequence reads were collapsed and filtered. For each sample, productive Simpson clonality was calculated as the square root of Simpson's diversity index across productive rearrangements. TCRdb mirrors the immuneACCESS table, restricted to in-frame sequences. Some clones are absent from its copies; in checked studies, under half trace to an unresolved V gene, and the reason for the others is unknown. V, J and clone size derive from that table, while D and trimming were established from the DNA sequence. This sample holds roughly 150,000 clones; approximately 80% were observed only once. 6.2% of the sample belongs to the ten largest clones.

V lost 5 bases and J lost 0 bases; the stretch between them is 15 bases long. CDR3 length: 16 amino acids, cysteine to phenylalanine. Kept here is only the CDR3 DNA, which spans 48 bases and is read in frame from base 1. Via the germline V gene, CDR1 is SGHRS and CDR2 YFSETQ. Participants in the prospective study were enrolled through a virtual design, were aged roughly 18 to 100 years, and lived in approximately 25 United States geographic areas. To assign participants to cohorts, the prospective study relied on clinical history that participants themselves reported in a screening survey and a study questionnaire. ImmuneRACE Cohort 3 recovered participants were defined by two consecutive negative NP/OP PCR tests, healthcare professional clearance, or symptom resolution. In the prospective study, mobile phlebotomists collected whole blood, serum and a nasopharyngeal or oropharyngeal swab from each participant. Prospective study participants could optionally give additional blood draws and questionnaires over a roughly two-month period. Prospective study blood samples were shipped either frozen or at room temperature before DNA extraction.

This chain is built from TRBV5-1 and TRBJ1-5, with a weak D call of TRBD1 (6 bases match). The sequencing sample was made of PBMCs or T cells enriched from blood (not recorded which). The TCR originated in a middle-aged woman who had recovered from COVID-19. The CDR3 amino acid sequence is: CASRPGDPNSNQPQHF. The bases are TGCGCCAGCAGGCCAGGGGACCCCAATAGCAATCAGCCCCAGCATTTT.